This entry concerns a single T cell receptor beta chain. The data belong to a study of cytomegalovirus exposure and HLA in healthy donors. Primers included in the PCR were 60 Vbeta and 13 Jbeta primers. This table comes from immunoSEQ multiplex PCR, and its TCRdb copy is limited to in-frame clones, with some not included. The sample lists 55,000 to 80,000 clones; about four fifths were seen once. The CDR3 spans 15 residues. Germline V gene sequence: CDR1 MNHEY, CDR2 SVGAGI. V shed 5 bases and J 2 bases; nucleotides not matched to a gene: 5. Sequences were obtained from PBMCs. This chain uses TRBV6-5 with TRBJ1-4; 7 bases match TRBD1. The source is a man between 18 and 35 years old in good health and CMV-seronegative. As DNA, the CDR3 is TGTGCCAGCAGTACAGGGGTAGGGACTAATGAAAAACTGTTTTTT. Amino acid sequence: CASSTGVGTNEKLFF.